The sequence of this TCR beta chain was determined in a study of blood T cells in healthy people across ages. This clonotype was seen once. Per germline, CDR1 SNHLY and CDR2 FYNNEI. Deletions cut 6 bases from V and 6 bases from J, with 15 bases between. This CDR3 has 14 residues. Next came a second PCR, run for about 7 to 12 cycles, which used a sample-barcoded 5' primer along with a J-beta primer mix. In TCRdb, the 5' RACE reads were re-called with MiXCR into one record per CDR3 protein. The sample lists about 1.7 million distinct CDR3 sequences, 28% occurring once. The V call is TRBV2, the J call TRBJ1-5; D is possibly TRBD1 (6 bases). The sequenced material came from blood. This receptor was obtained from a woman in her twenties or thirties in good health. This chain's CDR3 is CASRQATGSQPQHF. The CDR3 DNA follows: TGTGCCAGCAGGCAGGCGACAGGCAGTCAGCCCCAGCATTTT.